This is a list of T cell receptor beta chains from one sample in a study of lymphopenia after photon versus proton radiotherapy. Libraries were prepared by immunoSEQ multiplex PCR; TCRdb keeps only in-frame clonotypes and omits some of them. This table has approximately 150,000 clones, around 85% appearing once. Material: peripheral blood, obtained from a patient treated with photon-based radiotherapy. All receptors come from a man aged 50-59 years with gastric cancer. Both conserved end residues are part of each CDR3. D genes are given only for firm matches. Clone size appears in some rows only: once, few, many, or a class for an expanded clone.

d_call j_call clone_size v_call cdr3_nt cdr3_aa
TRBD2 TRBJ2-7 - TRBV29-1 TGCAGCGTTGAGGGGGCGACTAGCGGGAGTACGGGCTACGAGCAGTACTTC CSVEGATSGSTGYEQYF
TRBD2 TRBJ2-7 - TRBV6-5 TGTGCCAGCAGTGGGGGGAGGGGAGGTACCTACGAGCAGTACTTC CASSGGRGGTYEQYF
- TRBJ1-1 - TRBV5-1 TGCGCCAGCAGCCACCGTGGGCAGTTAAACGTGAACACTGAAGCTTTCTTT CASSHRGQLNVNTEAFF
- TRBJ2-3 - TRBV27 TGTGCCAGCAGTTTACGGACAGCGACAGATACGCAGTATTTT CASSLRTATDTQYF
TRBD1 TRBJ2-1 - TRBV12-5 TGTGCTAGTGGCCTACGGGACAGTTATCACAATGAGCAGTTCTTC CASGLRDSYHNEQFF
TRBD2 TRBJ2-5 few TRBV19 TGTGCCAGTAGTATTGGGTTAGCGGGAGGGCCGCGGGAGACCCAGTACTTC CASSIGLAGGPRETQYF
TRBD1 TRBJ2-7 - TRBV19 TGTGCCAGTTATGGACAGGGGGAACAGTACTTC CASYGQGEQYF
- TRBJ2-2 - TRBV5-1 TGCGCCAGCAGCCAAACAGGGCCTCGGGGCAACACCGGGGAGCTGTTTTTT CASSQTGPRGNTGELFF
TRBD1 TRBJ1-4 - TRBV4-1 TGCGCCAGCAGCCAAGATGCAGGGGGCAGAGATGAAAAACTGTTTTTT CASSQDAGGRDEKLFF
TRBD2 TRBJ2-3 many TRBV2 TGTGCCAGCATAGCGGGAGGCACAGATACGCAGTATTTT CASIAGGTDTQYF
- TRBJ1-3 - TRBV27 TGTGCCAGCAGTCCTCTATTGAGGAACACCATATATTTT CASSPLLRNTIYF
TRBD1 TRBJ1-5 - TRBV18 TGTGCCAGCTCACTGACAGGGGGCAATCAGCCCCAGCATTTT CASSLTGGNQPQHF
- TRBJ1-2 - TRBV5-1 TGCGCCAGCAGCTCCGGAGGAGCAGATGGCTACACCTTC CASSSGGADGYTF
TRBD1 TRBJ1-1 - TRBV18 TGTGCCAGCTCCCAGGGGGGTCCGGGAACTGAAGCTTTCTTT CASSQGGPGTEAFF
TRBD1 TRBJ2-3 - TRBV14 TGTGCCAGCAGCGGGACAGATCGGGAACGCACGCAGTATTTT CASSGTDRERTQYF
- TRBJ2-1 - TRBV5-1 TGCGCCAGCAGCTTGGCAGGGGCCTCCTACAATGAGCAGTTCTTC CASSLAGASYNEQFF
- TRBJ2-2 - TRBV9 TGTGCCAGCAGCGCCGGGGTTCACACCGGGGAGCTGTTTTTT CASSAGVHTGELFF
- TRBJ1-3 - TRBV28 TGTGCCAGCAGTCCTTGGGATCTTTCTGGAAACACCATATATTTT CASSPWDLSGNTIYF
- TRBJ1-2 - TRBV28 TGTGCCAGCATAGAACAGGGCCGTAACTATGGCTACACCTTC CASIEQGRNYGYTF
- TRBJ2-7 - TRBV28 TGTGCCAGCAACACTTTCTTGGGACACTCCTACGAGCAGTACTTC CASNTFLGHSYEQYF
TRBD1 TRBJ2-7 - TRBV30 TGTGCCTGGAGTGATAGAGGACAGGGCCATCCCTACGAGCAGTACTTC CAWSDRGQGHPYEQYF
TRBD1 TRBJ2-2 once TRBV7-9 TGTGCCTCCCGCCCGGGACAGGGGGGCACCGGGGAGCTGTTTTTT CASRPGQGGTGELFF
TRBD2 TRBJ2-1 - TRBV11-2 TGTGCCAGCAGCTTAGATCCTCGCGGGAGTTCCCCCAATGAGCAGTTCTTC CASSLDPRGSSPNEQFF
TRBD1 TRBJ1-5 - TRBV29-1 TGCAGCGTCGGGACAGGGTGGAATCAGCCCCAGCATTTT CSVGTGWNQPQHF
TRBD2 TRBJ2-2 - TRBV5-5 TGTGCCAGCAGCTTGGCTCTAGCGGGAGGGCCTACCACCGGGGAGCTGTTTTTT CASSLALAGGPTTGELFF
- TRBJ2-7 - TRBV5-1 TGCGCCAGCAGCTCCGCAGGAACGACCTACGAGCAGTACTTC CASSSAGTTYEQYF